These T cell receptor beta chains were read from a single sample in a study of T cell changes during pregnancy in multiple sclerosis. Clones were sequenced by immunoSEQ multiplex PCR, and TCRdb holds only the in-frame ones, with some missing. The data hold 42,000 or so clones, with around 93% observed a single time. Sequenced material: CD8+ T cells from peripheral blood mononuclear cells, taken in the third trimester of pregnancy. The receptors derive from a female donor with multiple sclerosis, enrolled in a pregnancy study. The CDR3 runs from the conserved cysteine through the conserved F or W. D genes are given only for firm matches. Rows may omit the clone size; those that give it use once, few, many or a size class.

d_gene: TRBD2; abundance: -; j_gene: TRBJ2-7; v_gene: TRBV29-1; CDR3aa: CSARLATNYEQYF; CDR3nt: TGCAGCGCTCGACTAGCGACGAACTACGAGCAGTACTTC
d_gene: -; abundance: -; j_gene: TRBJ2-7; v_gene: TRBV5-1; CDR3aa: CASSSRSIGGDEQYF; CDR3nt: TGCGCCAGCAGCTCAAGGAGTATAGGGGGGGACGAGCAGTACTTC
d_gene: -; abundance: -; j_gene: TRBJ2-1; v_gene: TRBV19; CDR3aa: CASSIDGGSSYNEQFF; CDR3nt: TGTGCCAGTAGTATAGATGGCGGGTCTTCCTACAATGAGCAGTTCTTC
d_gene: -; abundance: -; j_gene: TRBJ2-5; v_gene: TRBV6-6; CDR3aa: CASSYHSQGEVETQYF; CDR3nt: TGTGCCAGCAGTTACCACTCTCAGGGGGAGGTGGAGACCCAGTACTTC
d_gene: TRBD2; abundance: few; j_gene: TRBJ2-7; v_gene: TRBV11-3; CDR3aa: CASSLGGGAGYEQYF; CDR3nt: TGTGCCAGCAGCTTAGGCGGGGGTGCCGGCTACGAGCAGTACTTC
d_gene: -; abundance: -; j_gene: TRBJ2-7; v_gene: TRBV7-9; CDR3aa: CASSPSGHVNDEQYF; CDR3nt: TGTGCCAGCAGCCCTTCGGGACATGTAAACGACGAGCAGTACTTC
d_gene: TRBD1; abundance: -; j_gene: TRBJ1-2; v_gene: TRBV27; CDR3aa: CASSLRGTGVGYGYTF; CDR3nt: TGTGCCAGCAGTTTAAGGGGGACAGGGGTTGGCTATGGCTACACCTTC
d_gene: -; abundance: -; j_gene: TRBJ1-5; v_gene: TRBV14; CDR3aa: CASSPGMSQPQHF; CDR3nt: TGTGCCAGCAGCCCCGGTATGAGTCAGCCCCAGCATTTT
d_gene: TRBD1; abundance: once; j_gene: TRBJ2-1; v_gene: TRBV27; CDR3aa: CATQGAREQFF; CDR3nt: TGTGCCACCCAGGGGGCGCGGGAGCAGTTCTTC
d_gene: -; abundance: -; j_gene: TRBJ2-2; v_gene: TRBV19; CDR3aa: CASSIETGLNTGELFF; CDR3nt: TGTGCCAGTAGTATAGAAACGGGACTGAACACCGGGGAGCTGTTTTTT
d_gene: TRBD2; abundance: -; j_gene: TRBJ2-7; v_gene: TRBV27; CDR3aa: CASSPTSGSRGEQYF; CDR3nt: TGTGCCAGCAGTCCGACTAGCGGGAGCCGTGGGGAGCAGTACTTC
d_gene: -; abundance: -; j_gene: TRBJ1-1; v_gene: TRBV11-1; CDR3aa: CASSLRRGLNTEAFF; CDR3nt: TGTGCCAGCAGCTTACGCAGGGGACTGAACACTGAAGCTTTCTTT
d_gene: -; abundance: -; j_gene: TRBJ2-3; v_gene: TRBV11-2; CDR3aa: CASSLGGALAQYF; CDR3nt: TGTGCCAGCAGCTTGGGAGGTGCGCTAGCTCAATATTTT
d_gene: TRBD1; abundance: -; j_gene: TRBJ1-5; v_gene: TRBV4-1; CDR3aa: CASSPIEGAGQPQHF; CDR3nt: TGCGCCAGCAGCCCGATCGAGGGGGCGGGTCAGCCCCAGCATTTT
d_gene: -; abundance: -; j_gene: TRBJ1-3; v_gene: TRBV4-1; CDR3aa: CASSQDPRSSGNTIYF; CDR3nt: TGCGCCAGCAGCCAAGATCCGCGAAGCTCTGGAAACACCATATATTTT
d_gene: -; abundance: once; j_gene: TRBJ1-1; v_gene: TRBV30; CDR3aa: CAWTLFGEAFF; CDR3nt: TGTGCCTGGACTCTTTTCGGTGAAGCTTTCTTT
d_gene: TRBD2; abundance: -; j_gene: TRBJ2-1; v_gene: TRBV28; CDR3aa: CASSSGTSSYNEQFF; CDR3nt: TGTGCCAGCAGTTCCGGGACTAGCTCCTACAATGAGCAGTTCTTC
d_gene: TRBD1; abundance: -; j_gene: TRBJ1-3; v_gene: TRBV2; CDR3aa: CASSKRLSGTGNAGNTIYF; CDR3nt: TGTGCCAGCAGTAAACGACTATCCGGGACAGGGAACGCTGGAAACACCATATATTTT
d_gene: -; abundance: -; j_gene: TRBJ1-2; v_gene: TRBV15; CDR3aa: CATSRTETNYGYTF; CDR3nt: TGTGCCACCAGCAGGACTGAAACTAACTATGGCTACACCTTC
d_gene: -; abundance: -; j_gene: TRBJ2-5; v_gene: TRBV27; CDR3aa: CASSPGVAGGQETQYF; CDR3nt: TGTGCCAGCAGTCCCGGTGTGGCAGGTGGTCAAGAGACCCAGTACTTC
d_gene: -; abundance: -; j_gene: TRBJ1-5; v_gene: TRBV2; CDR3aa: CASRASWQSYNQPQHF; CDR3nt: TGTGCCAGCAGGGCTTCCTGGCAGTCTTATAATCAGCCCCAGCATTTT
d_gene: TRBD1; abundance: -; j_gene: TRBJ2-5; v_gene: TRBV27; CDR3aa: CASSFLRTGVGQETQYF; CDR3nt: TGTGCCAGCAGTTTCCTTCGGACAGGGGTGGGTCAAGAGACCCAGTACTTC
d_gene: -; abundance: -; j_gene: TRBJ2-1; v_gene: TRBV5-6; CDR3aa: CASSPQGNEQFF; CDR3nt: TGTGCCAGCAGCCCTCAGGGAAATGAGCAGTTCTTC
d_gene: TRBD1; abundance: -; j_gene: TRBJ1-2; v_gene: TRBV18; CDR3aa: CASSPYRGGNYGYTF; CDR3nt: TGTGCCAGCTCACCTTACAGGGGTGGAAACTATGGCTACACCTTC
d_gene: -; abundance: -; j_gene: TRBJ2-7; v_gene: TRBV28; CDR3aa: CASSLFAGQYEQYF; CDR3nt: TGTGCCAGCAGTTTATTTGCGGGACAGTACGAGCAGTACTTC
d_gene: TRBD2; abundance: -; j_gene: TRBJ2-7; v_gene: TRBV9; CDR3aa: CASSVDGRGDEQYF; CDR3nt: TGTGCCAGCAGCGTAGACGGGAGGGGCGACGAGCAGTACTTC
d_gene: TRBD1; abundance: -; j_gene: TRBJ2-1; v_gene: TRBV5-4; CDR3aa: CASSVGTVQFF; CDR3nt: TGTGCCAGCAGCGTAGGGACAGTACAGTTCTTC
d_gene: TRBD2; abundance: once; j_gene: TRBJ2-3; v_gene: TRBV7-2; CDR3aa: CASTSGIGGDTQYF; CDR3nt: TGTGCCAGCACCAGCGGGATTGGGGGGGATACGCAGTATTTT
d_gene: -; abundance: -; j_gene: TRBJ2-1; v_gene: TRBV6-5; CDR3aa: CASRDGGGGNEQFF; CDR3nt: TGTGCCAGCCGAGACGGGGGAGGGGGCAATGAGCAGTTCTTC